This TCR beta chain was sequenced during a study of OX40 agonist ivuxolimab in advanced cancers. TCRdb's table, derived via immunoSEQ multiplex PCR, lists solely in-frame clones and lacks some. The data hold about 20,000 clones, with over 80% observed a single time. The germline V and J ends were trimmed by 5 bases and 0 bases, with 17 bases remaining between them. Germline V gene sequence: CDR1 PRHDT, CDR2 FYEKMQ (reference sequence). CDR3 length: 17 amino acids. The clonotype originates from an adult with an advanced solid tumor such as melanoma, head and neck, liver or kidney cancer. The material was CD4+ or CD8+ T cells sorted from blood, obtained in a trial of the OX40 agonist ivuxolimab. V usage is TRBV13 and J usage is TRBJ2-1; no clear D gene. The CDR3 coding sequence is TGTGCCAGCAGCGGACCCACCGCCATGAGCTCCTACAATGAGCAGTTCTTC. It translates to CASSGPTAMSSYNEQFF.